The 24 T cell receptor beta chains listed next were all sequenced from one sample in a study of shared clonotypes between healthy human individuals. Only in-frame clones appear in the TCRdb table, and some are missing; sequencing was by immunoSEQ multiplex PCR. Seen here are about 490,000 clones, around 80% observed once, and the top ten hold about an eighth. The sample comprised PBMCs. The receptors here all came from a middle-aged woman in good health. Some clones in this sample may be carry-over from other donors' samples.

This chain connects TRBV20-1 to TRBJ1-1, with D tentatively TRBD1 (5 bases). The V and J ends lost 6 bases and 9 bases respectively, with 11 bases between them. CDR1 and CDR2 from the germline V gene are DFQATT and SNEGSKA (reference sequence). The CDR3 is 10 amino acids. Written as DNA, the CDR3 is TGCAGTGCCCGGGACCTTCAAGCTTTCTTT. As protein: CSARDLQAFF.

V usage is TRBV7-2 and J usage is TRBJ2-2; 7 bases agree with TRBD2. V dropped 2 bases and J dropped 2; count of bases not matched to a gene: 5. The CDR3 extends over 16 amino acids. Germline-derived CDR1 and CDR2 are SGHTA and FQGNSA. As DNA, the CDR3 is TGTGCCAGCAGCTTAAGGGGAGGGCGTAACACCGGGGAGCTGTTTTTT. Its translation: CASSLRGGRNTGELFF.

This clone is a singleton in its sample. The chain couples TRBV28 to TRBJ2-1; 12 bases map to TRBD2. V lost 7 bases to trimming and J lost 9 bases; unmatched junction nucleotides: 19. CDR1 MDHEN and CDR2 SYDVKM come from the germline V gene. There are 18 residues in the CDR3. The CDR3 sequence: CASNGDQTSGSFHSEQFF. The CDR3 DNA reads as TGTGCCAGCAATGGGGACCAGACTAGCGGGAGTTTTCATAGTGAGCAGTTCTTC.

V is TRBV18 and J is TRBJ1-2, with TRBD1 identical over 9 bases. CDR1 is KGHSH, CDR2 LQKENI, per germline. The length of the CDR3 is 14 residues. V gave up 1 base and J gave up 5 bases; unmatched junction bases: 2. This chain's CDR3 is CASSPRQGVYGYTF. In nucleotides, the CDR3 is TGTGCCAGCTCACCACGACAGGGGGTGTATGGCTACACCTTC.

This clone was counted only a few times. The chain has TRBV6-6 and TRBJ2-1; D unclear. The CDR3 is 11 residues long. V lost 1 base and J lost 8, with 3 bases in between. Germline assignment: CDR1 MNHNY and CDR2 SVGAGI (reference sequence). The CDR3 loop is CASSYWDEQFF. Written as DNA, the CDR3 is TGTGCCAGCAGTTACTGGGATGAGCAGTTCTTC.

The J gene is TRBJ1-6, the V gene TRBV28; D is ambiguous. Between the trimmed V and J ends, which lost 5 bases and 9 bases, there was a span of 20 bases. The CDR3 has 16 residues. Germline V lookup: CDR1 MDHEN, CDR2 SYDVKM. CDR3 coding DNA: TGTGCCAGCAGTACCATGGAGAGGACCAGAGGTTCACCCCTCCACTTT. It is translated as CASSTMERTRGSPLHF.

The J gene is TRBJ2-5, the V gene TRBV5-4; no clear D gene. This CDR3 is 13 amino acids long. CDR1 SGHNT and CDR2 YYREEE come from the germline V gene (reference sequence). V was cut by 3 bases and J by 6 bases, with 12 bases left in between. The CDR3 here is CASSWQWEKTQYF. The CDR3 DNA reads as TGTGCCAGCAGCTGGCAGTGGGAAAAGACCCAGTACTTC.

The chain links TRBV5-4 to TRBJ2-1, with D maybe TRBD2 (6 bases). CDR3 length: 16 amino acids. Looked up from germline, CDR1 is SGHNT and CDR2 is YYREEE (reference sequence). V shed 0 bases and J shed 0 bases, with 10 bases lying between them. The CDR3 sequence: CASSLGGESSYNEQFF. For the CDR3, the DNA is TGTGCCAGCAGCTTGGGGGGGGAGAGCTCCTACAATGAGCAGTTCTTC.

A note on this clone: Other DNA variants within this sample encode the same CDR3. The chain couples TRBV2 to TRBJ1-3; D is uncertain. V shed 4 bases and J shed 2 bases, with 3 bases lying between them. CDR3 size: 12 residues. Germline V gene lookup returns CDR1 SNHLY and CDR2 FYNNEI. DNA of the CDR3: TGTGCCAGCAGTGTCGCTGGAAACACCATATATTTT. Its translation: CASSVAGNTIYF.

V and J are TRBV6-6 and TRBJ2-2; unclear D gene. V dropped 6 bases and J dropped 4 bases, with 9 bases sitting between them. Per the germline V gene, CDR1 is MNHNY and CDR2 is SVGAGI (reference sequence). This CDR3 has 13 residues. CDR3 loop: CASSNEATGELFF. CDR3 coding DNA: TGTGCCAGCAGCAACGAGGCCACCGGGGAGCTGTTTTTT.

V usage is TRBV29-1 and J usage is TRBJ1-2, with a tentative D call TRBD1 (5 bases). The length of the CDR3 is 13 residues. Trimming removed 5 bases at V and 3 bases at J, with 13 bases between. CDR1 is SQVTM and CDR2 is ANQGSEA in the germline V gene. Here the CDR3 reads CSVYAGKYYGYTF. The CDR3 coding sequence is TGCAGCGTTTACGCAGGGAAGTACTATGGCTACACCTTC. The complete variable domain, with remaining parts taken from reference TRBV29-1 and TRBJ1-2, reads SAVISQKPSRDICQRGTSLTIQCQVDSQVTMMFWYRQQPGQSLTLIATANQGSEATYESGFVIDKFPISRPNLTFSTLTVSNMSPEDSSIYLCSVYAGKYYGYTFGSGTRLTVV.

The V call is TRBV28, the J call TRBJ2-7, with a possible D match to TRBD1 (6 bases). This CDR3 region has 15 residues. Deletions cut 6 bases from V and 0 bases from J, with 15 bases between. Germline CDR1 MDHEN, CDR2 SYDVKM. The CDR3 DNA is TGTGCCAGCAGCTCCGTGGGGGCTAGCTCCTACGAGCAGTACTTC. This sequence encodes CASSSVGASSYEQYF.

The chain uses TRBV28 and TRBJ2-1, with no clear D. Germline V gene lookup returns CDR1 MDHEN and CDR2 SYDVKM. V lost 3 bases and J 10 bases, leaving 10 bases between the germline ends. This CDR3 is 12 amino acids long. CDR3 loop: CASSFLTPEQFF. The CDR3, as DNA: TGTGCCAGCAGTTTTCTTACCCCCGAGCAGTTCTTC.

The chain carries TRBV11-1 and TRBJ2-7; 8 positions agree with TRBD2. The V gene's germline CDR1 is SGHAT and CDR2 FQDESV (reference sequence). V lost 3 bases to trimming and J lost 5 bases; unmatched junction nucleotides: 9. The CDR3 consists of 15 residues. CDR3 sequence: CASSFQTGTRNEQYF. CDR3 sequence (DNA): TGTGCCAGCAGCTTTCAGACCGGGACTAGGAACGAGCAGTACTTC.

Worth noting for this clone: Other DNA sequences in this sample translate to the same CDR3. The rearrangement joins TRBV5-1 to TRBJ1-1; D not resolved. Germline V gene sequence: CDR1 SGHRS, CDR2 YFSETQ. The CDR3 extends over 15 amino acids. V was pared by 0 bases and J by 3 bases, with 12 bases between. CDR3 sequence: CASSLVGGSDTEAFF. DNA for the CDR3: TGCGCCAGCAGCTTGGTCGGAGGGTCGGACACTGAAGCTTTCTTT.

The chain recombines TRBV27 with TRBJ2-7, with TRBD2 as a possible D gene (6 bases). CDR3 length: 17 residues. V lost 2 bases and J 0 bases, leaving 17 bases between the germline ends. Germline-derived CDR1 and CDR2 are MNHEY and SMNVEV (reference sequence). DNA for the CDR3: TGTGCCAGCAGTTTAAACAGGCGGGACTCGGTCTCCTACGAGCAGTACTTC. Its translation is CASSLNRRDSVSYEQYF.

The chain uses TRBV7-3 and TRBJ2-1; D not resolved. CDR1 is SGHTA, CDR2 FQGTGA, per germline. V was shortened by 5 bases and J by 9 bases, with 8 bases between the two germline ends. The CDR3 has 11 amino acids. In nucleotides, the CDR3 is TGTGCCAGCAGCCCGCGCATTGAGCAGTTCTTC. Translation: CASSPRIEQFF.

The CDR3 DNA sequence: TGTGCCAGCAGCTTAAGGGGGACAGGGTACAATGAGCAGTTCTTC. Its translation is CASSLRGTGYNEQFF. The V gene is TRBV9, the J gene TRBJ2-1; 9 positions match TRBD1. V gave up 4 bases and J gave up 4 bases; unmatched junction bases: 6. Germline lookup yields CDR1 SGDLS and CDR2 YYNGEE. The CDR3 contains 15 residues.

This clone was recorded once. The chain is built from TRBV28 and TRBJ2-7, with D perhaps matching TRBD2 (5 bases). Deletions cut 0 bases from V and 3 bases from J, with 18 bases between. The germline CDR1 and CDR2 sequences are MDHEN and SYDVKM. The CDR3 loop spans 17 amino acids. In nucleotides, the CDR3 is TGTGCCAGCAGTTTATGGAGGCTAGTCGGGGTTGTCTACGAGCAGTACTTC. Residues: CASSLWRLVGVVYEQYF.

A note on this clone: This CDR3 is also generated by other DNA sequences in the sample. This chain connects TRBV7-3 to TRBJ2-5, with a possible D match to TRBD2 (5 bases). V was pared by 5 bases and J by 0 bases, with 7 bases between. CDR1 SGHTA and CDR2 FQGTGA come from the germline V gene. This CDR3 has 13 amino acids. CDR3 amino acids: CASSPGNQETQYF. CDR3 bases: TGTGCCAGCAGCCCCGGGAACCAAGAGACCCAGTACTTC.

V gene TRBV5-4 combines with J gene TRBJ1-4; 10 bases map to TRBD1. Trimming at V came to 1 base and at J to 8 bases, leaving 8 bases not matched to a gene. Germline V gives CDR1 SGHNT, CDR2 YYREEE (reference sequence). The CDR3 is made up of 16 amino acids. CDR3: CASSLTRDRGIEKLFF. For the CDR3, the DNA is TGTGCCAGCAGCTTGACTCGGGACAGGGGCATAGAAAAACTGTTTTTT.

The CDR3 DNA reads as TGTGCTTTGGACAGGGCCTTTGGAAACACCATATATTTT. It is translated as CALDRAFGNTIYF. The chain recombines TRBV30 with TRBJ1-3, with 8 nucleotides matching TRBD1. CDR3 length: 13 residues. Germline assignment: CDR1 GTSNPN and CDR2 SVGIG (reference sequence).

This chain connects TRBV5-6 to TRBJ2-1, with TRBD2 as a possible D gene (5 bases). V shed 3 bases and J shed 2 bases, with 9 bases lying between them. CDR3 length: 14 residues. Germline CDR1 and CDR2: SGHDT and YYEEEE. The CDR3 DNA reads TGTGCCAGCAGCTCCGACTACGCCTACAATGAGCAGTTCTTC. This encodes CASSSDYAYNEQFF.

The gene calls are TRBV7-3 and TRBJ2-7; TRBD2 agrees at 8 bases. The CDR3 consists of 16 residues. Germline loops: CDR1 SGHTA, CDR2 FQGTGA. Trimming took 5 bases from V and 2 from J; bases not matched to a gene: 11. For the CDR3, the DNA is TGTGCCAGCAGCCCCCGGGGGGGCGGGAGGACCTACGAGCAGTACTTC. This encodes CASSPRGGGRTYEQYF.